What follows is one T cell receptor beta chain and its context. Its target is not known. Here immunoSEQ multiplex PCR was the method, and the copy in TCRdb shows in-frame clones only, minus some. The table lists about 6,900 clones, roughly three quarters of them singletons. This sample is drawn from a study of neoadjuvant anti-PD-1 for oral cavity cancer. About the study: Nivolumab at 3 mg/kg was mostly given biweekly, three to four doses, pre-surgery.

Patients had HPV-negative, locally advanced oral cavity squamous cell carcinoma. No culture or expansion preceded analysis of these blood cells. Broader study findings: Non-responders to neoadjuvant nivolumab had significantly more clonal PBMC T cells than responders.

Material: PBMCs, obtained before nivolumab (anti-PD-1) treatment. This receptor was taken from a person between 40 and 80 years old with oral cavity squamous cell carcinoma.

CDR3 nucleotides: TGTGCCAGCAGCCCTACCAGGGGGAACACTGAAGCTTTCTTT. It specifies CASSPTRGNTEAFF. The chain links TRBV4-2 to TRBJ1-1; D perhaps matches TRBD1 (6 bases). Germline CDR1 LGHNA, CDR2 YNFKEQ. CDR3 length: 14 residues. With 4 bases removed from V and 1 base from J, the gap between germline ends came to 10 bases.